This T cell receptor (beta chain) was profiled in a study of CD8 T cells in Susac syndrome. The germline V gene has CDR1 SGDLS and CDR2 YYNGEE. This CDR3 comprises 15 residues. After removal of 1 base from V and 5 bases from J, the junction contained 7 bases not matched to a gene. RNA, at 0.5 to 1 ug, was reverse transcribed with random hexamers. Across 54 Vbeta and 13 Jbeta, immunoSEQ multiplex PCR amplified TCR beta CDR3. TCRdb ran MiXCR on the immunoSEQ multiplex PCR reads and lists one entry per CDR3 protein. This sample yields about 300,000 distinct CDR3 sequences, of which almost 85% are seen a single time; about 0.22% belongs to the top ten. The authors sequenced TCR beta from blood CD8+ and CD4+ T cells. It was negative isolation that provided the CD8+ and CD4+ T cells, whereas TEMRA cells were enriched by FACS.

The origin of this receptor is a human donor with multiple sclerosis. The sequencing input was CD8+ T cells from PBMCs. This chain links TRBV9 with TRBJ1-1; the match to TRBD1 covers 8 bases. The CDR3 coding sequence is TGTGCCAGCAGCGTAAATACAGGGGGAGGAACTGAAGCTTTCTTT. Protein sequence: CASSVNTGGGTEAFF.